Given below is one TCR beta chain in context. The data originate from a study of cytomegalovirus exposure and HLA in healthy donors. The PCR ran on 60 Vbeta and 13 Jbeta primers. Authors' methods: Counted up in a later analysis, unique TCR beta chains came to approximately 77 million, with around 10 million shared. Some clones are missing from TCRdb's copy, which holds only in-frame ones; the method was immunoSEQ multiplex PCR. That table gives V, J and clone size, and the DNA gave D and trimming. This repertoire includes 150,000 to 250,000 clones. CDR3 size: 12 residues. With 5 bases removed from V and 5 bases from J, the gap between germline ends came to 7 bases. Germline loops: CDR1 MDHEN, CDR2 SYDVKM.

V and J are TRBV28 and TRBJ2-1; D ambiguous. This TCR derives from a boy aged 5 to 17 in good health and CMV-seronegative. What was sequenced was PBMCs. For the CDR3, the DNA is TGTGCCAGCAGTGTGAGGAACAATGAGCAGTTCTTC. Amino acid sequence: CASSVRNNEQFF.